What follows are 18 T cell receptor beta chains derived from one specimen sequenced in a study of control samples from healthy donors and cancer patients (TCRdb year 2020). The method behind the library was the immunoSEQ multiplex PCR assay. TCRdb limited this immuneACCESS table to in-frame rearrangements with V and J called. A share of clones is missing; checked studies link under half to unresolved V genes, and the rest is unexplained. The sample contains some 120,000 clones, about nine tenths of them found a single time. In total, the top ten clones hold more than 2% of the sample. The sequencing sample was made of blood. The receptor set was obtained from a man between 18 and 29 years old in good health.

The chain couples TRBV27 to TRBJ1-5; a possible D gene is TRBD1 (6 bases). V was trimmed by 5 bases and J by 6 bases, leaving 20 bases between them. CDR1 is MNHEY, CDR2 SMNVEV, per germline (reference sequence). The CDR3 is made up of 16 amino acids. In nucleotides, the CDR3 is TGTGCCAGCAGTGCCGGGGGGCCATACATCGGTCAGCCCCAGCATTTT. Protein: CASSAGGPYIGQPQHF.

The chain links TRBV4-1 to TRBJ1-5; no clear D gene. Trimming took off 0 bases at V and 4 bases at J, with 13 bases between the two ends. Germline CDR1 is MGHRA and CDR2 is YSYEKL. The CDR3 totals 16 residues. This CDR3 reads CASSQETGRQNQPQHF. CDR3 DNA: TGCGCCAGCAGCCAAGAGACGGGAAGACAAAATCAGCCCCAGCATTTT.

Written as DNA, the CDR3 is TGTGCCAGCAGCCCGGGGGACGGGTGGGGCAATCAGCCCCAGCATTTT. Encoded protein: CASSPGDGWGNQPQHF. V is TRBV5-5 and J is TRBJ1-5, with a weak D call TRBD1 (5 bases). CDR1 and CDR2 (germline): SGHKS, YYEKEE (reference sequence). V was pared by 4 bases and J by 2 bases, with 16 bases between. CDR3 length: 16 residues.

The chain links TRBV9 to TRBJ2-5, with 12 bases aligning to TRBD2. Trimming took 2 bases from V and 1 from J; bases not matched to a gene: 9. Looked up from germline, CDR1 is SGDLS and CDR2 is YYNGEE. This CDR3 spans 18 amino acids. The CDR3 region is CASSVQGLAGSGQETQYF. The CDR3 nucleotides are TGTGCCAGCAGCGTCCAAGGACTAGCGGGGTCGGGCCAAGAGACCCAGTACTTC.

The V call is TRBV18, the J call TRBJ1-1, with TRBD1 as a possible D gene (5 bases). Trimming removed 3 bases at V and 1 base at J, with 9 bases between. Germline V CDR1 and CDR2: KGHSH, LQKENI. The CDR3 totals 14 residues. The CDR3 is CASSPTRGNTEAFF. DNA of the CDR3: TGTGCCAGCTCACCTACTAGGGGGAACACTGAAGCTTTCTTT.

This chain links TRBV2 with TRBJ2-7; 8 nucleotides align to TRBD1. V lost 1 base and J lost 0; bases outside the gene matches: 2. The CDR3 runs to 15 residues. CDR1 SNHLY and CDR2 FYNNEI come from the germline V gene. In nucleotides, the CDR3 is TGTGCCAGCAGTGAAGAGACAGGGGACTCCTACGAGCAGTACGTC. Translation: CASSEETGDSYEQYV.

This chain connects TRBV6-2 or TRBV6-3 to TRBJ2-1; D possibly corresponds to TRBD1 (6 bases). The CDR3 has 16 residues. The germline V and J ends were trimmed by 5 bases and 6 bases, with 20 bases remaining between them. Germline CDR1 reads MNHEY; CDR2 reads SVGEGT. CDR3 in amino acids: CASSLTGSGPANEQFF. Here the CDR3 DNA reads TGTGCCAGCAGTCTAACAGGGAGCGGTCCGGCCAATGAGCAGTTCTTC.

The chain is built from TRBV29-1 and TRBJ2-3; 8 bases agree with TRBD2. The junction had 4 bases not matched to a gene; V was cut back by 3 bases and J by 2 bases. The length of the CDR3 is 14 residues. Germline CDR1 reads SQVTM; CDR2 reads ANQGSEA. The CDR3 loop is CSVEREVYTDTQYF. Here the CDR3 DNA reads TGCAGCGTTGAGCGGGAGGTCTACACAGATACGCAGTATTTT.

This sequence joins TRBV11-2 and TRBJ2-2; 10 bases line up with TRBD1. From germline, CDR1 is SGHAT and CDR2 FQNNGV. The CDR3 sequence is 15 residues long. The V gene end was trimmed by 5 bases and the J gene end by 4 bases; junction bases not matched to a gene: 4. CDR3 sequence reads: CASSGTGAATGELFF. CDR3 nucleotides: TGTGCCAGCAGCGGGACAGGGGCAGCCACCGGGGAGCTGTTTTTT.

The CDR3 is CASSRTGIGNQPQHF. In DNA, the CDR3 is TGTGCCAGTAGTAGGACAGGGATCGGCAATCAGCCCCAGCATTTT. V and J are TRBV19 and TRBJ1-5; 8 bases fit TRBD1. This CDR3 has 15 amino acids. Germline trimming cut 4 bases from V and 2 bases from J; bases unmatched to any gene: 4. The germline gives CDR1 LNHDA, CDR2 SQIVND (reference sequence).

The chain joins TRBV7-9 to TRBJ2-7; perhaps TRBD1 as D (5 bases). CDR1 and CDR2 (germline): SEHNR, FQNEAQ (reference sequence). CDR3 size: 15 residues. Trimming shortened V by 1 base and J by 2 bases, and 12 bases separated the two germline ends. CDR3 sequence (DNA): TGTGCCAGCAGCTTAGGTGGCCAGACAGCCTACGAGCAGTACTTC. Translating it yields CASSLGGQTAYEQYF.

The chain employs TRBV9 and TRBJ2-7; the D gene is possibly TRBD1 (6 bases). The CDR3 covers 13 residues. CDR1 and CDR2 (germline): SGDLS, YYNGEE. V shed 2 bases and J shed 3 bases, with 9 bases lying between them. As DNA, the CDR3 is TGTGCCAGCAGCGTCGTAGGGGGCTACGAGCAGTACTTC. This translates into CASSVVGGYEQYF.

CDR3 sequence: CASSTRQGAISYPYGYTF. CDR3 DNA sequence: TGTGCCAGCAGCACGCGACAGGGCGCCATATCTTACCCTTATGGCTACACCTTC. V and J are TRBV21-1 and TRBJ1-2; the table's D call, TRBD1, was not checked against the DNA. TRBV21-1 has pseudogene status. This CDR3 spans 18 amino acids.

The gene calls are TRBV7-9 and TRBJ2-1; 11 positions agree with TRBD1. Germline V gene sequence: CDR1 SEHNR, CDR2 FQNEAQ (reference sequence). Trimming removed 5 bases from V and 7 bases from J; junction bases left unmatched: 7. The CDR3 sequence is 15 residues long. The CDR3 loop reads CASSPGTGGKNEQFF. Written as DNA, the CDR3 is TGTGCCAGCAGCCCGGGGACAGGGGGGAAAAATGAGCAGTTCTTC.

The V gene is TRBV5-1, the J gene TRBJ2-1; 7 positions match TRBD1. V shed 0 bases and J 8 bases; nucleotides not matched to a gene: 5. The V gene's germline CDR1 is SGHRS and CDR2 YFSETQ. The CDR3 runs to 14 residues. The DNA of the CDR3 is TGCGCCAGCAGCTTGGAACAGGGGTTCGATGAGCAGTTCTTC. Its translation: CASSLEQGFDEQFF. The variable domain in full, with the rest retrieved from reference TRBV5-1 and TRBJ2-1, is KAGVTQTPRYLIKTRGQQVTLSCSPISGHRSVSWYQQTPGQGLQFLFEYFSETQRNKGNFPGRFSGRQFSNSRSEMNVSTLELGDSALYLCASSLEQGFDEQFFGPGTRLTVL.

The chain couples TRBV7-9 to TRBJ1-3; weak D call: TRBD1 (5 bases). Trimming removed 4 bases at V and 0 bases at J, with 10 bases between. Germline lookup yields CDR1 SEHNR and CDR2 FQNEAQ (reference sequence). The CDR3 extends over 15 amino acids. The CDR3 protein is CASSYDGTSGNTIYF. CDR3 in DNA: TGTGCCAGCAGCTACGACGGGACCTCTGGAAACACCATATATTTT. Looking up the rest from reference TRBV7-9 and TRBJ1-3 gives the full variable domain: DTGVSQNPRHKITKRGQNVTFRCDPISEHNRLYWYRQTLGQGPEFLTYFQNEAQLEKSRLLSDRFSAERPKGSFSTLEIQRTEQGDSAMYLCASSYDGTSGNTIYFGEGSWLTVV.

This clone has just one count. The rearrangement joins TRBV6-1 to TRBJ2-1; TRBD2 might be the D (5 bases). Germline values: CDR1 MNHNS, CDR2 SASEGT. Trimming pared 2 bases from V and 2 bases from J, leaving 10 bases between. CDR3 length: 15 amino acids. The CDR3 sequence is CASSERGWTYNEQFF. The CDR3 DNA follows: TGTGCCAGCAGTGAACGGGGTTGGACCTACAATGAGCAGTTCTTC.

The V and J genes are TRBV6-6 and TRBJ1-6, with a tentative D call TRBD1 (5 bases). The CDR3 spans 14 residues. CDR1 and CDR2 (germline): MNHNY, SVGAGI (reference sequence). V was shortened by 6 bases and J by 4 bases, with 10 bases between the two germline ends. The CDR3 loop is CASSGTEYNSPLHF. The CDR3 bases are TGTGCCAGCAGCGGGACCGAATATAATTCACCCCTCCACTTT.